This T cell receptor beta chain was identified during a study of beta chain features in type 1 diabetes. The germline gives CDR1 LNHDA, CDR2 SQIVND (reference sequence). J lost 3 bases, V lost 5 bases, and 8 bases had no gene match. CDR3 length equals 15 residues. The study reverse transcribed the entire isolated RNA, so it sequenced expressed TCRB transcripts. Clones were sequenced by immunoSEQ multiplex PCR, and TCRdb holds only the in-frame ones, with some missing. This table holds over 120,000 clones, 7% to 10% found once. Material for sequencing was central memory CD4+ T cells from blood. This TCR came from a man between 18 and 29 years old in good health. The V and J genes are TRBV19 and TRBJ2-7; 9 bases map to TRBD1. The CDR3 bases are TGTGCCAGTAGTGGGACAGGGAGTAGTTACTACGAGCAGTACTTC. Translating it yields CASSGTGSSYYEQYF.